The 26 T cell receptor beta chains below come from one sample, sequenced in a study of blood T cells in healthy people across ages (dated by TCRdb to between 2015 and 2017). The protocol used for the library was 5' RACE. The sequencer was an Illumina HiSeq 2500. A second PCR of about 7 to 12 cycles was performed with a sample-barcoded 5' primer and a J-beta primer mix. TCRdb's own reprocessing of the public reads used fastp at Q25 and MiXCR and kept productive beta chains. One record per CDR3 amino acid sequence lists the most common genes and DNA. The sample profile shows some 780,000 distinct CDR3 sequences; roughly three fifths of them were found once. Jointly, the top ten make up roughly 24% of the sample. Sequencing was carried out using blood. Receptors originate from a man in his forties in good health.

The chain uses TRBV7-2 and TRBJ2-7; tentatively, D is TRBD2 (7 bases). The ends were cut back, 5 bases at V and 3 bases at J, with 17 bases in the middle. Germline-derived CDR1 and CDR2 are SGHTA and FQGNSA. CDR3 length: 15 residues. CDR3 amino acids: CASSRGGAAGYEQYF. As DNA, the CDR3 is TGTGCCAGCAGCCGTGGGGGGGCAGCCGGCTACGAGCAGTACTTC.

The genes are TRBV4-1 and TRBJ2-7, with 11 bases lining up with TRBD1. The CDR3 runs 16 residues. V shed 4 bases and J 1 base; nucleotides not matched to a gene: 6. Per germline, CDR1 MGHRA and CDR2 YSYEKL. For the CDR3, the DNA is TGCGCCAGCAGCCCGAGGGGGACAGGGGGATCCTACGAGCAGTACTTC. Its protein product is CASSPRGTGGSYEQYF.

The CDR3 sequence: CASSQEMRGGGTDTQYF. DNA for the CDR3: TGTGCCAGCAGCCAAGAAATGCGGGGGGGCGGCACAGATACGCAGTATTTT. The gene calls are TRBV4-2 and TRBJ2-3, with 9 bases fitting TRBD2. The J segment lost 1 base and the V segment lost 0 bases, leaving 5 bases of the junction unmatched. The CDR3 has 17 amino acids. Germline CDR1 and CDR2: LGHNA and YNFKEQ.

This sequence joins TRBV15 and TRBJ1-6; D not certain. Trimming cost V 3 bases and J 7 bases, with 4 bases left between them. Germline V CDR1 and CDR2: LNHNV, YYDKDF (reference sequence). This CDR3 contains 12 residues. In DNA, the CDR3 is TGTGCCACCAGCAGTTCCAATTCACCCCTCCACTTT. Residues: CATSSSNSPLHF.

This chain links TRBV5-6 with TRBJ2-5; D is unclear. Gene TRBJ2-7 matches the end of the DNA better, so the J call may be wrong. The V gene's germline CDR1 is SGHDT and CDR2 YYEEEE. The CDR3 covers 15 residues. CDR3 protein: CASSPPGLGFDEQYF. The DNA for the CDR3 is TGTGCCAGCAGTCCCCCCGGGTTGGGATTCGACGAGCAGTACTTC.

This clonotype was seen at least ten times. The gene calls are TRBV7-2 and TRBJ2-3; D is undetermined. CDR3 length: 15 amino acids. Per germline, CDR1 SGHTA and CDR2 FQGNSA. Trimming removed 0 bases at V and 1 base at J, with 8 bases between. Here the CDR3 reads CASSLALGGTDTQYF. For the CDR3, the DNA is TGTGCCAGCAGCTTAGCGCTCGGCGGCACAGATACGCAGTATTTT. Full variable domain (rest looked up from reference TRBV7-2 and TRBJ2-3): GAGVSQSPSNKVTEKGKDVELRCDPISGHTALYWYRQSLGQGLEFLIYFQGNSAPDKSGLPSDRFSAERTGGSVSTLTIQRTQQEDSAVYLCASSLALGGTDTQYFGPGTRLTVL.

This chain joins TRBV20-1 and TRBJ1-1; D may be TRBD1 (5 bases). Trimming took 0 bases from V and 5 from J, leaving 16 bases between them. The CDR3 totals 15 residues. The V gene's germline CDR1 is DFQATT and CDR2 SNEGSKA (reference sequence). The CDR3 is CSARDLGGSGTEAFF. The CDR3 DNA sequence: TGCAGTGCTAGAGATCTCGGGGGGTCGGGGACTGAAGCTTTCTTT.

The count of this clonotype is one. The chain joins TRBV3-1 to TRBJ1-2; 7 bases line up with TRBD1. The V gene's germline CDR1 is LGHDT and CDR2 YNNKEL (reference sequence). The CDR3 sequence is 20 residues long. Trimming took 4 bases from V and 5 from J; bases not matched to a gene: 25. CDR3 bases: TGTGCCAGCAGCCTACGCTTAAAACCGGACAGGACCACCACCGGGTATGGCTACACCTTC. Protein: CASSLRLKPDRTTTGYGYTF.

This clonotype turned up a few times. The CDR3 sequence is CASYRDRGTGELFF. In DNA form, the CDR3 reads TGTGCCAGCTATCGCGACAGGGGCACCGGGGAGCTGTTTTTT. The chain employs TRBV28 and TRBJ2-2; 8 nucleotides line up with TRBD1. CDR3 length: 14 residues. Germline V CDR1 and CDR2: MDHEN, SYDVKM. V dropped 8 bases and J dropped 4; count of bases not matched to a gene: 6.

The chain uses TRBV21-1 and TRBJ2-1; TRBD2 is the table's D call, not checked against the DNA. TRBV21-1 is shown as a pseudogene. The CDR3 has 16 amino acids. The CDR3 loop is CASSKGASGLNNEQFF. The CDR3 nucleotides are TGTGCCAGCAGCAAAGGGGCTAGCGGATTGAACAATGAGCAGTTCTTC.

The chain employs TRBV7-2 and TRBJ2-3; 13 nucleotides match TRBD2. The CDR3 consists of 17 residues. V was clipped by 3 bases and J by 4 bases; unmatched bases: 7. Per germline, CDR1 SGHTA and CDR2 FQGNSA. The CDR3, as DNA: TGTGCCAGCAGCTTTTTACTAGCGGGGGGGCGGGCAGATACGCAGTATTTT. Translating it yields CASSFLLAGGRADTQYF.

The CDR3 DNA is TGTGCCAGCAGCTTATTTGGTCGCAACAACGTCCTGACTTTC. It yields the protein CASSLFGRNNVLTF. The rearrangement joins TRBV7-2 to TRBJ2-6; D not certain. Per the germline V gene, CDR1 is SGHTA and CDR2 is FQGNSA. The CDR3 has 14 amino acids. V lost 2 bases and J lost 9, with 11 bases in between.

The sample holds a few counts of this clonotype. Since a much larger clone is just one base distant, this may be a read error. J is TRBJ2-7 and V is TRBV5-1, with D hard to call. Trimming removed 0 bases from V and 0 bases from J, with 7 bases in between. This CDR3 contains 14 residues. Germline-derived CDR1 and CDR2 are SGHRS and YFSETQ. CDR3 sequence: CASSLGAHSYEQYF. The CDR3 nucleotides are TGCGCCAGCAGCTTGGGCGCCCACTCCTACGAGCAGTACTTC.

Here the CDR3 reads CASSPTPYTDTQYF. Written as DNA, the CDR3 is TGCGCCAGCAGCCCGACACCGTACACAGATACGCAGTATTTT. The V and J genes are TRBV5-1 and TRBJ2-3, with no clear D. From germline, CDR1 is SGHRS and CDR2 YFSETQ. V was trimmed by 4 bases and J by 2 bases, leaving 11 bases between them. The CDR3 has 14 amino acids. The variable domain in full, completed from reference TRBV5-1 and TRBJ2-3, reads KAGVTQTPRYLIKTRGQQVTLSCSPISGHRSVSWYQQTPGQGLQFLFEYFSETQRNKGNFPGRFSGRQFSNSRSEMNVSTLELGDSALYLCASSPTPYTDTQYFGPGTRLTVL.

The sample holds a few counts of this clonotype. V and J are TRBV7-9 and TRBJ2-1, with TRBD2 matching 7 bases. Trimming took 6 bases from V and 8 from J; bases not matched to a gene: 10. Germline V CDR1 and CDR2: SEHNR, FQNEAQ (reference sequence). The CDR3 consists of 14 residues. This CDR3 is CASRPGLGVDEQFF. The CDR3 bases are TGTGCCAGCAGACCCGGACTAGGAGTCGATGAGCAGTTCTTC.

This clonotype has only a few counts. The chain recombines TRBV29-1 with TRBJ2-4; D not resolved. There are 13 residues in the CDR3. The germline gives CDR1 SQVTM, CDR2 ANQGSEA. V shed 7 bases and J shed 0 bases, with 10 bases lying between them. The DNA for the CDR3 is TGCAGCGCTGTTCGGCTAGCCAAAAACATTCAGTACTTC. Its translation: CSAVRLAKNIQYF.

In its sample, this clonotype was seen a few times. The chain links TRBV9 to TRBJ2-5; D may be TRBD1 (6 bases). Trimming left V 4 bases short and J 5 bases short, with 15 bases between. The CDR3 extends over 14 amino acids. The germline V gene encodes CDR1 SGDLS and CDR2 YYNGEE. CDR3 nucleotides: TGTGCCAGCAGCCTACAGGGTGATGGGGAGACCCAGTACTTC. Its translation is CASSLQGDGETQYF.

The chain carries TRBV12-3 or TRBV12-4 and TRBJ2-3, with D perhaps matching TRBD2 (5 bases). Deletions cut 3 bases from V and 3 bases from J, with 7 bases between. The CDR3 runs to 13 residues. CDR3 coding DNA: TGTGCCAGCAGTTTTACGGGGACAGATACGCAGTATTTT. Protein product: CASSFTGTDTQYF.

This sequence joins TRBV9 and TRBJ1-6; D is unclear. CDR1 is SGDLS, CDR2 YYNGEE, per germline. Trimming removed 0 bases at V and 4 bases at J, with 2 bases between. This CDR3 contains 13 residues. CDR3: CASSVEYNSPLHF. In nucleotides, the CDR3 is TGTGCCAGCAGCGTAGAGTATAATTCACCCCTCCACTTT.

The V call is TRBV5-1, the J call TRBJ2-7; possible D gene TRBD1, 5 bases. This CDR3 is built from 15 residues. Per the germline V gene, CDR1 is SGHRS and CDR2 is YFSETQ. V was pared by 2 bases and J by 2 bases, with 14 bases between. The chain's CDR3 is CASSFVQGGPYEQYF. The CDR3 DNA is TGCGCCAGCAGCTTTGTGCAGGGTGGGCCCTACGAGCAGTACTTC.

This chain uses TRBV11-2 with TRBJ1-2; D is unresolved. This CDR3 comprises 16 residues. The V gene's germline CDR1 is SGHAT and CDR2 FQNNGV. Trimming left V 0 bases short and J 2 bases short, with 13 bases between. CDR3 region: CASSLEIRARNYGYTF. CDR3 bases: TGTGCCAGCAGCTTAGAAATCCGGGCCCGAAACTATGGCTACACCTTC.

CDR3 DNA: TGTGCCAGCAGCTTAGAAGCGGGAGTGGGACAAGAGACCCAGTACTTC. Translated: CASSLEAGVGQETQYF. The V and J genes are TRBV13 and TRBJ2-5, with TRBD2 identical over 8 bases. The germline V gene encodes CDR1 PRHDT and CDR2 FYEKMQ (reference sequence). The CDR3 sequence is 16 residues long. The ends lost 1 base at V and 2 bases at J; junction bases unmatched: 6.

This clonotype was observed a single time. This chain links TRBV25-1 with TRBJ1-4; 9 nucleotides agree with TRBD1. The V segment lost 6 bases and the J segment 6 bases; nucleotides outside the gene matches: 8. CDR1 MGHDK and CDR2 SYGVNS come from the germline V gene. The CDR3 has 15 residues. CDR3 nucleotide sequence: TGTGCCAGCAGCGACGCGGGACAGGGAGATGAAAAACTGTTTTTT. Encoded protein: CASSDAGQGDEKLFF.

This chain uses TRBV12-3 or TRBV12-4 with TRBJ2-3; the D is unclear. The CDR3 has 12 amino acids. V dropped 6 bases and J dropped 3 bases, with 7 bases sitting between them. The CDR3 region is CASRLTTDTQYF. The CDR3 DNA is TGTGCCAGCAGACTAACAACAGATACGCAGTATTTT.

The chain is built from TRBV13 and TRBJ1-1; D might be TRBD1 (5 bases). V lost 8 bases, J lost 6 bases, and 13 bases lay in between. CDR1 and CDR2 from the germline V gene are PRHDT and FYEKMQ (reference sequence). The length of the CDR3 is 12 residues. The CDR3 DNA reads TGTGCCAGCGCCTGGGGGGTTGCTGAAGCTTTCTTT. Translating it yields CASAWGVAEAFF.

This clonotype was recorded a few times. The J gene is TRBJ2-5, the V gene TRBV4-2; D may be TRBD2 (5 bases). This CDR3 has 18 amino acids. Germline assignment: CDR1 LGHNA and CDR2 YNFKEQ. With 1 base removed from V and 2 bases from J, the gap between germline ends came to 20 bases. The CDR3 region is CASSQVSGSRSGQETQYF. CDR3 bases: TGTGCCAGCAGCCAAGTAAGCGGAAGTAGGTCGGGACAAGAGACCCAGTACTTC.